The following is a T cell receptor (beta chain) sequence with its context. Its specificity is not known. This entry comes from a study of breast tumors, draining lymph nodes, adjacent tissues. Study-level results: The data were judged consistent with most tumor T cells coming from lymph node and expanding in tumor. Tumor repertoires ranked between lymph nodes and nontumor tissue in diversity, with V and J gene preferences.

Axillary draining lymph nodes of breast cancer patients supplied the node samples. MiXCR, applied by TCRdb to the multiplex PCR reads, yields one record per CDR3 protein. The table shows over 250,000 distinct CDR3 sequences, with under 35% occurring only once. The origin of this receptor is a female donor with breast cancer. Some clones in this sample may be carry-over from other donors' samples. Sequenced input: axillary lymph node tissue.

The DNA for the CDR3 is TGTGCCAGCAGTGACAGGGTCGGGATTGAGTATTTT. It is translated as CASSDRVGIEYF. The J gene is TRBJ2-3, the V gene TRBV25-1, with D possibly called TRBD1 or TRBD2 (5 bases each). The V end was cut by 3 bases, the J end by 13 bases, with 14 bases between. The CDR3 totals 12 residues. From germline, CDR1 is MGHDK and CDR2 SYGVNS. The variable domain in full, with the rest retrieved from reference TRBV25-1 and TRBJ2-3, is EADIYQTPRYLVIGTGKKITLECSQTMGHDKMYWYQQDPGMELHLIHYSYGVNSTEKGDLSSESTVSRIRTEHFPLTLESARPSHTSQYLCASSDRVGIEYFGPGTRLTVL.